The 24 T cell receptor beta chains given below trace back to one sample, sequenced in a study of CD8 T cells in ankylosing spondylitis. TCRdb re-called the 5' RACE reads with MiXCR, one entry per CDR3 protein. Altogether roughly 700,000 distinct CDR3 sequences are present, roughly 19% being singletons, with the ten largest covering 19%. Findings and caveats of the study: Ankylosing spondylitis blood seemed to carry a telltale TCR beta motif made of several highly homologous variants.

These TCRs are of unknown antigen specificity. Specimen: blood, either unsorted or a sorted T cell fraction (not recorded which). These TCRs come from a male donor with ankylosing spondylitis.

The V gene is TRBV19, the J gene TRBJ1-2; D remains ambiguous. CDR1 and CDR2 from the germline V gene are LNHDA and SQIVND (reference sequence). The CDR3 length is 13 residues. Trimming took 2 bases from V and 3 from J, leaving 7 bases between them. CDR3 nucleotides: TGTGCCAGTAGTATAAAACACTACTATGGCTACACCTTC. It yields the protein CASSIKHYYGYTF.

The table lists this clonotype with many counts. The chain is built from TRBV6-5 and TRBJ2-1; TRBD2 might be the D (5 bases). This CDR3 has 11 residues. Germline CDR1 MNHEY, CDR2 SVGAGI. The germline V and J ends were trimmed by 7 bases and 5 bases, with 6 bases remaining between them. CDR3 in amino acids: CASKADNEQFF. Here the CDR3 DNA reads TGTGCCAGCAAAGCGGACAATGAGCAGTTCTTC.

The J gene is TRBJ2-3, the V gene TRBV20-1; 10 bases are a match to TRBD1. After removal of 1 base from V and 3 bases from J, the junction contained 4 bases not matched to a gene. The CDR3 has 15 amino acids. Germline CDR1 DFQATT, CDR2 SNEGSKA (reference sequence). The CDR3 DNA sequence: TGCAGTGCTAGAGGGACAGGGGGTAGTACAGATACGCAGTATTTT. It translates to CSARGTGGSTDTQYF.

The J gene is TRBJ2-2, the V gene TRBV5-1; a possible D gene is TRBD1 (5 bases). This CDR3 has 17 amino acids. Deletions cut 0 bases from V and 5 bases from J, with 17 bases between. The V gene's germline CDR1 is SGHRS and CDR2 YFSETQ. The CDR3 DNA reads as TGCGCCAGCAGCTTGGAGCCAGGGCAATTCGGAACCGGGGAGCTGTTTTTT. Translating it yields CASSLEPGQFGTGELFF.

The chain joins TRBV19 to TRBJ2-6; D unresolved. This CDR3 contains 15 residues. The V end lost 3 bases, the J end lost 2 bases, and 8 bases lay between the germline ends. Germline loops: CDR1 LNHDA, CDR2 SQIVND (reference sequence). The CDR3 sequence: CASSIKRPGANVLTF. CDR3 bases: TGTGCCAGTAGTATTAAAAGACCTGGGGCCAACGTCCTGACTTTC.

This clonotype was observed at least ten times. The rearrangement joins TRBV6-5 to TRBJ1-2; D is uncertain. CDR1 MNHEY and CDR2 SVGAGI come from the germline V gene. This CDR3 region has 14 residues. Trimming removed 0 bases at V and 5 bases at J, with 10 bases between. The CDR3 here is CASSYSVQTYGYTF. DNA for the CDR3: TGTGCCAGCAGTTACTCGGTCCAGACTTATGGCTACACCTTC.

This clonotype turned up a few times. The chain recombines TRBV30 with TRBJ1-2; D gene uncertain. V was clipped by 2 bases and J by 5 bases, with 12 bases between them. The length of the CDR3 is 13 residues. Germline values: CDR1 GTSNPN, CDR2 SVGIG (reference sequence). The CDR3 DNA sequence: TGTGCCTGGAGTATCACCTCTGGGTATGGCTACACCTTC. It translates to CAWSITSGYGYTF. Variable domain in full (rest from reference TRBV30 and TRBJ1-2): SQTIHQWPATLVQPVGSPLSLECTVEGTSNPNLYWYRQAAGRGLQLLFYSVGIGQISSEVPQNLSASRPQDRQFILSSKKLLLSDSGFYLCAWSITSGYGYTFGSGTRLTVV.

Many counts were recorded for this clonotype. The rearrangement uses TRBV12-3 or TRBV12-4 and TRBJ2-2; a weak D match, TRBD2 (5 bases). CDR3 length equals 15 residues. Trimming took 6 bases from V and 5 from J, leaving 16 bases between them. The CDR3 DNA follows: TGTGCCAGCAGGGGTACGGGAATGAGGACCGGGGAGCTGTTTTTT. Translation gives CASRGTGMRTGELFF.

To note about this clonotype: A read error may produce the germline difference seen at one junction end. DNA for the CDR3: TGTGTCAGCAGCCAAGTGGCACGGCAACAGCACACCGGGGAGCTGTTTTTT. The encoded protein is CVSSQVARQQHTGELFF. The rearrangement uses TRBV4-2 and TRBJ2-2, with D unclear. The CDR3 runs 17 residues. Germline loops: CDR1 LGHNA, CDR2 YNFKEQ.

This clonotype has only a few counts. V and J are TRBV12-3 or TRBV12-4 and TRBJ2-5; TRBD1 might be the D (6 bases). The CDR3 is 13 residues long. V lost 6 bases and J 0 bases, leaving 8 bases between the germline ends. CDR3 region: CASRRTDQETQYF. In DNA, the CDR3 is TGTGCCAGCAGACGGACAGACCAAGAGACCCAGTACTTC.

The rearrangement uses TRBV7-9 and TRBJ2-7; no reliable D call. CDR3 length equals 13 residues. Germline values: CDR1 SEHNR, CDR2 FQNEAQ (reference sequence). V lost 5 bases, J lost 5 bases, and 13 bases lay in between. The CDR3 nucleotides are TGTGCCAGCAGCCCAGCCGGAACCGACGAGCAGTACTTC. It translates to CASSPAGTDEQYF.

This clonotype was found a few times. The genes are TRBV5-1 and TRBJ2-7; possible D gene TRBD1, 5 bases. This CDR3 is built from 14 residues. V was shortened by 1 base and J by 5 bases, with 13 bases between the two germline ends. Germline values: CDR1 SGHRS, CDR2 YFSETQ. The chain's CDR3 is CASSLLGADNEQYF. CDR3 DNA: TGCGCCAGCAGCTTGTTAGGGGCTGATAACGAGCAGTACTTC.

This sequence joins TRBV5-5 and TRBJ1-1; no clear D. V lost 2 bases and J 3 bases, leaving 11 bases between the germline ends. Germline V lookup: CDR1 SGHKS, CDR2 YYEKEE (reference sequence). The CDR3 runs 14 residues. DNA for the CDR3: TGTGCCAGCAGCTTTGTGGTTGGAGACACTGAAGCTTTCTTT. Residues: CASSFVVGDTEAFF.

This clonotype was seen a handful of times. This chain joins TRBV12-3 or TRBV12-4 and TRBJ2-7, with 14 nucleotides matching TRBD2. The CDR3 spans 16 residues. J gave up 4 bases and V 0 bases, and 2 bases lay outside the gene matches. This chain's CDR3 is CASSLAGTSGRYEQYF. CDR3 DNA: TGTGCCAGCAGTTTAGCCGGGACTAGCGGGAGATACGAGCAGTACTTC.

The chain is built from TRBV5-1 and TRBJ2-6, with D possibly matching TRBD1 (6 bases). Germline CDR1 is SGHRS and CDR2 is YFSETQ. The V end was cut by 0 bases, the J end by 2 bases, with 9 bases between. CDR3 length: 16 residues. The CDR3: CASSLAAGAGANVLTF. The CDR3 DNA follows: TGCGCCAGCAGCTTGGCCGCAGGGGCTGGGGCCAACGTCCTGACTTTC.

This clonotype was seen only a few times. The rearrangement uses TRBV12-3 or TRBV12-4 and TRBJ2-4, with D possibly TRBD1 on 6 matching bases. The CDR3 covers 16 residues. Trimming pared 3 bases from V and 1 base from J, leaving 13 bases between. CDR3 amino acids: CASSFGQGMAKNIQYF. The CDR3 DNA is TGTGCCAGCAGTTTTGGTCAGGGGATGGCCAAAAACATTCAGTACTTC.

This CDR3 reads CASSVPSQGTINYGYTF. CDR3 coding DNA: TGTGCCAGCAGCGTTCCGAGCCAGGGGACCATTAACTATGGCTACACCTTC. This chain joins TRBV21-1 and TRBJ1-2; the tabulated D call, TRBD1, remains unverified against the DNA. TRBV21-1 is labeled a pseudogene. This CDR3 is 17 amino acids long.

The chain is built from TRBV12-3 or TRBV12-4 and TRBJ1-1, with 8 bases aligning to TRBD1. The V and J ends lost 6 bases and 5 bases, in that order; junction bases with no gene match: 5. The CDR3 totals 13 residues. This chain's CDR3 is CASRDRARTEAFF. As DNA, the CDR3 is TGTGCCAGCAGGGACAGGGCAAGGACTGAAGCTTTCTTT.

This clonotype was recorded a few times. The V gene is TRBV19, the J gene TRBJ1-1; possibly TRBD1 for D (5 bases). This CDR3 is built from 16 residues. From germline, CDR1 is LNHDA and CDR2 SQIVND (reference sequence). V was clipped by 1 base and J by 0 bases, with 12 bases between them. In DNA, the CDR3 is TGTGCCAGTAGTATAGGGTCCGGGACGCTGAACACTGAAGCTTTCTTT. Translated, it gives CASSIGSGTLNTEAFF.

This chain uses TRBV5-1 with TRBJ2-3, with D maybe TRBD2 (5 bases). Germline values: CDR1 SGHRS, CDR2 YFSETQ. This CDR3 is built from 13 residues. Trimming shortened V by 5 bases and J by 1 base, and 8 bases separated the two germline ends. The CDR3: CASREVGTDTQYF. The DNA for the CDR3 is TGCGCCAGCAGGGAGGTGGGCACAGATACGCAGTATTTT.

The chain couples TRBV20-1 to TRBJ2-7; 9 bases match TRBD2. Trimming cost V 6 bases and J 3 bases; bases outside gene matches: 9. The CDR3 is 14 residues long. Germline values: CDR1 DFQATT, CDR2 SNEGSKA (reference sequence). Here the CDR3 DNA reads TGCAGTGCCTCAGCAGGTAGCGGGGGCTACGAGCAGTACTTC. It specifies CSASAGSGGYEQYF.

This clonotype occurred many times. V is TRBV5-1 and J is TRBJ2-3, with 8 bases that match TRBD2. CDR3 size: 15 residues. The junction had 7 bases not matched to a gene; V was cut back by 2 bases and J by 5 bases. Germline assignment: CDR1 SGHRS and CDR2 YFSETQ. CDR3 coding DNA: TGCGCCAGCAGCTTACCCAGCGGGGGTGGAGATACGCAGTATTTT. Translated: CASSLPSGGGDTQYF.

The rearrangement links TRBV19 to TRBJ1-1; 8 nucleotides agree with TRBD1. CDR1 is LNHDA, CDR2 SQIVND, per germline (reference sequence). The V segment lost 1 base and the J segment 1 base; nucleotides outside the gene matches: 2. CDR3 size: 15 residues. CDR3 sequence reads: CASSIATGGNTEAFF. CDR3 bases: TGTGCCAGTAGTATAGCAACAGGGGGGAACACTGAAGCTTTCTTT.

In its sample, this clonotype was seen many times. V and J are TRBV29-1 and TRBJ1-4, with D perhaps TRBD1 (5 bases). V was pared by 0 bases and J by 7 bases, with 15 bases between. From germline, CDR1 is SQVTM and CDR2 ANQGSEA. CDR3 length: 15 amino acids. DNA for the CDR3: TGCAGCGTTGAAGATCCGAGGGGAAGGGGTGAAAAACTGTTTTTT. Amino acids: CSVEDPRGRGEKLFF.